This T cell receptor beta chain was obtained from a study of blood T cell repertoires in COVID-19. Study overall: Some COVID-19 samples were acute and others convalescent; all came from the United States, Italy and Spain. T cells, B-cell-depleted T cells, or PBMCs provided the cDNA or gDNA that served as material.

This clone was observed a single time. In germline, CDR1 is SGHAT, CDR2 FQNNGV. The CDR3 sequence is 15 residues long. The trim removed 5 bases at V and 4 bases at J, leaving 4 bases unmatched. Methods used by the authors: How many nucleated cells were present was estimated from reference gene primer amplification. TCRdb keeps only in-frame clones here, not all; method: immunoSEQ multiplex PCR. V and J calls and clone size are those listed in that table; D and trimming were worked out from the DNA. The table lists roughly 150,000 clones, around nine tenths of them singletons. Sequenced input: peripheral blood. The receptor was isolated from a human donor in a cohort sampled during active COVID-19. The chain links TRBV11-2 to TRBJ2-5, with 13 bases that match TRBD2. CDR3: CASSLGLAGTETQYF. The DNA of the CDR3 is TGTGCCAGCAGCCTGGGACTAGCGGGAACAGAGACCCAGTACTTC.